This T cell receptor (beta chain) was captured in a study of beta chain features in type 1 diabetes. As for the study in general: No patient-donor differences in age, gender, total cells or subset yield.

As every portion of the isolated RNA was reverse transcribed, the sequencing read expressed TCRB transcripts. Repertoires were generated with immunoSEQ multiplex PCR, while TCRdb's copy carries only in-frame clones and drops some. The table lists roughly 140,000 clones, 6.9% of them singletons, with 1.3% to 1.5% in the top ten. This clone has just a few counts. The clonotype comes from a young woman in good health. Sequencing used central memory CD4+ T cells from blood.

CDR3 amino acids: CASSALAGTNTGELFF. The CDR3, as DNA: TGCGCCAGCAGCGCCCTTGCAGGGACGAACACCGGGGAGCTGTTTTTT. This chain joins TRBV5-1 and TRBJ2-2, with a weak D call TRBD1 (5 bases). The germline CDR1 and CDR2 sequences are SGHRS and YFSETQ. V gave up 4 bases and J gave up 0 bases, with 13 bases separating them. The CDR3 is 16 amino acids.